The next 17 T cell receptor beta chains were all read from a single sample in a study of T cells in Graves' hyperthyroidism and ophthalmopathy. Researchers amplified the TCR beta CDR3 regions from RNA transcripts. The HTBI primer set served for first-round RT-PCR of the TCR CDR3. TCRdb re-analysed the multiplex PCR reads in MiXCR, keeping a single row per CDR3 protein. The table includes approximately 420,000 distinct CDR3 sequences, around 15% detected once. Sequences were obtained from blood. The receptor source for this set is a woman aged 18-29 years with Graves' hyperthyroidism.

This clonotype was seen a handful of times. For the CDR3, the DNA is TGTGCCAGCAGTTACTCCGGGACAGGCCCTTCAGATACGCAGTATTTT. Translation gives CASSYSGTGPSDTQYF. The V call is TRBV6-5, the J call TRBJ2-3; 8 positions match TRBD1. V dropped 0 bases and J dropped 4; count of bases not matched to a gene: 6. The length of the CDR3 is 16 residues. The germline V gene has CDR1 MNHEY and CDR2 SVGAGI.

In this sample, this clonotype turned up many times. CDR3 sequence reads: CSVEEAENYGYTF. For the CDR3, the DNA is TGCAGCGTTGAAGAGGCAGAAAACTATGGCTACACCTTC. The chain employs TRBV29-1 and TRBJ1-2; D ambiguous. The V gene lost 0 bases and the J gene lost 2 bases, with 7 bases spanning the gap. Germline V gene sequence: CDR1 SQVTM, CDR2 ANQGSEA. The CDR3 is 13 residues long.

Note on this clonotype: Being one base from a much bigger clone, this may be a read error. This rearrangement joins TRBV27 to TRBJ2-7; 7 nucleotides align to TRBD2. The end of the DNA fits TRBJ2-1 better, so the J call may be wrong. The CDR3 totals 15 residues. CDR1 and CDR2 from the germline V gene are MNHEY and SMNVEV (reference sequence). The CDR3 sequence is CASSFLREDSYEQFF. The CDR3, as DNA: TGTGCCAGCAGTTTCCTACGGGAGGACTCCTACGAGCAGTTCTTC.

This clonotype has at least ten counts. The V gene is TRBV6-6, the J gene TRBJ1-1; no definite D call. The CDR3 consists of 16 residues. The germline V and J ends were trimmed by 2 bases and 5 bases, with 18 bases remaining between them. Germline CDR1 is MNHNY and CDR2 is SVGAGI (reference sequence). CDR3 sequence reads: CASSYPGMGSGTEAFF. As DNA, the CDR3 is TGTGCCAGCAGTTACCCGGGTATGGGGTCGGGTACTGAAGCTTTCTTT.

This clonotype has just a few counts. The chain has TRBV4-1 and TRBJ2-2, with no clear D. Germline V lookup: CDR1 MGHRA, CDR2 YSYEKL. CDR3 size: 14 residues. Trimming stripped 1 base from V and 3 bases from J, with 6 bases between. The CDR3 reads CASSQGTDTGELFF. The CDR3 bases are TGCGCCAGCAGCCAAGGCACGGACACCGGGGAGCTGTTTTTT.

The chain employs TRBV4-2 and TRBJ2-3; D might be TRBD2 (6 bases). Germline V gives CDR1 LGHNA, CDR2 YNFKEQ. CDR3 length: 19 amino acids. The germline V and J ends were trimmed by 0 bases and 7 bases, with 26 bases remaining between them. CDR3 region: CASSQDPAQNRASVNTQYF. The CDR3, as DNA: TGTGCCAGCAGCCAAGACCCGGCTCAAAATAGGGCTAGCGTGAATACGCAGTATTTT.

V gene TRBV6-2 or TRBV6-3 combines with J gene TRBJ2-3, with 8 bases matching TRBD1. This CDR3 contains 15 residues. The V segment lost 6 bases and the J segment 1 base; nucleotides outside the gene matches: 6. CDR1 is MNHEY and CDR2 is SVGEGT in the germline V gene. The CDR3 bases are TGTGCCAGCAGCCCCGACAGGGGAGGCACAGATACGCAGTATTTT. Translated: CASSPDRGGTDTQYF.

This clonotype was seen repeatedly, ten times or more. This chain joins TRBV7-2 and TRBJ2-5, with TRBD2 matching over 8 bases. From germline, CDR1 is SGHTA and CDR2 FQGNSA. The CDR3 is made up of 13 amino acids. Trimming at V came to 5 bases and at J to 5 bases, leaving 4 bases not matched to a gene. CDR3 amino acids: CASSREGLETQYF. DNA of the CDR3: TGTGCCAGCAGCCGGGAGGGATTGGAGACCCAGTACTTC.

This chain links TRBV9 with TRBJ1-1; 10 positions match TRBD1. J was trimmed by 8 bases and V by 4 bases; bases with no gene match: 20. From germline, CDR1 is SGDLS and CDR2 YYNGEE. This CDR3 has 18 amino acids. Written as DNA, the CDR3 is TGTGCCAGCAGCCCCCGCGGGGGACAGGGGCTTCAGGAGTCCGAAGCTTTCTTT. Translated: CASSPRGGQGLQESEAFF.

The chain couples TRBV15 to TRBJ2-2; D may be TRBD2 (6 bases). The CDR3 sequence is 14 residues long. CDR1 LNHNV and CDR2 YYDKDF come from the germline V gene (reference sequence). Trimming cost V 0 bases and J 9 bases, with 11 bases left between them. The CDR3 is CATSRETSHRELFF. The CDR3 nucleotides are TGTGCCACCAGCAGAGAGACTAGTCACCGGGAGCTGTTTTTT.

This clonotype was counted only a few times. V usage is TRBV30 and J usage is TRBJ2-5, with D unresolved. The germline V gene encodes CDR1 GTSNPN and CDR2 SVGIG (reference sequence). This CDR3 is 11 amino acids long. V was shortened by 1 base and J by 4 bases, with 4 bases between the two germline ends. CDR3 DNA sequence: TGTGCCTGGAGTGGTGGAGAGACCCAGTACTTC. It codes for CAWSGGETQYF.

V and J are TRBV7-2 and TRBJ2-3; D may correspond to TRBD1 or TRBD2 (6 bases each). This CDR3 contains 16 residues. Trimming left V 1 base short and J 3 bases short, with 14 bases between. Germline V gene sequence: CDR1 SGHTA, CDR2 FQGNSA. The DNA of the CDR3 is TGTGCCAGCAGCTTAGGGGGGGCGACAAGGACAGATACGCAGTATTTT. Translating it yields CASSLGGATRTDTQYF.

This clonotype was seen repeatedly, ten times or more. The rearrangement uses TRBV3-1 and TRBJ2-1, with 10 bases identical to TRBD2. Germline V gene sequence: CDR1 LGHDT, CDR2 YNNKEL (reference sequence). This CDR3 has 15 amino acids. V was pared by 4 bases and J by 8 bases, with 8 bases of the junction left unmatched. CDR3 nucleotide sequence: TGTGCCAGCAGCCTCCTAGCGGGAGATATCGATGAGCAGTTCTTC. As protein: CASSLLAGDIDEQFF.

Worth noting for this clonotype: Without the conserved terminal phenylalanine or tryptophan, this CDR3 likely stems from a read error. The chain employs TRBV7-2 and TRBJ2-1; TRBD1 agrees at 7 bases. The V gene end was trimmed by 5 bases and the J gene end by 0 bases; junction bases not matched to a gene: 4. Germline values: CDR1 SGHTA, CDR2 FQGNSA. The CDR3 totals 15 residues. DNA of the CDR3: TGTGCCAGCAGCCACCCAGGGGGCTCCTACAATGAGCAGTTCTGC. Amino acid sequence: CASSHPGGSYNEQFC.

Turning to this clonotype: The final CDR3 position lacks the conserved phenylalanine or tryptophan, pointing to a likely read error. The chain combines TRBV11-2 with TRBJ2-2, with D possibly TRBD2 on 6 matching bases. CDR3 size: 15 residues. Germline values: CDR1 SGHAT, CDR2 FQNNGV. V was cut by 1 base and J by 5 bases, with 11 bases left in between. CDR3 nucleotides: TGTGCCAGCAGCTTAGGGGGCCGGGGGACCGGGGAGCTGTTTGTT. It encodes CASSLGGRGTGELFV.

The gene calls are TRBV4-1 and TRBJ2-7, with 8 bases lining up with TRBD2. Germline V lookup: CDR1 MGHRA, CDR2 YSYEKL. Trimming removed 1 base from V and 4 bases from J; junction bases left unmatched: 6. The CDR3 totals 15 residues. The CDR3 DNA reads as TGCGCCAGCAGCCAAGTCAGGACTAGCAATTACGAGCAGTACTTC. Its translation is CASSQVRTSNYEQYF.

CDR3 protein: CSASLGAPGQPQHF. The CDR3 bases are TGCAGTGCTAGTTTAGGGGCGCCGGGTCAGCCCCAGCATTTT. The chain links TRBV20-1 to TRBJ1-5, with D perhaps TRBD1 (5 bases). CDR3 size: 14 residues. Looked up from germline, CDR1 is DFQATT and CDR2 is SNEGSKA (reference sequence). The V gene lost 3 bases and the J gene lost 6 bases, with 15 bases spanning the gap.